The clone carrying this T cell receptor beta chain was seen only a few times. The antigen is unknown. The data stem from a study of identical twins. General study results and limits: There was an excess of low generation probability in the out-of-frame alpha sequences that twins shared.

cDNA molecules carried unique molecular identifiers, and template switching added a universal primer site. TCRdb reprocessed the 5' RACE reads via MiXCR and lists one record per CDR3 protein. The sample holds 570,000 or so distinct CDR3 sequences, more than 9% seen once. With 2 bases removed from V and 10 bases from J, the gap between germline ends came to 12 bases. The CDR3 is 13 amino acids. Germline lookup yields CDR1 DFQATT and CDR2 SNEGSKA (reference sequence). The same data also went into a second study, on yellow fever vaccine responses in identical twins.

What was sequenced was PBMCs. The chain links TRBV20-1 to TRBJ1-6; tentatively, D is TRBD1 (6 bases). The source of this sequence is a woman younger than 35 in good health. Here the CDR3 reads CSARTGPVSPLHF. In DNA, the CDR3 is TGCAGTGCTAGAACAGGGCCCGTATCACCCCTCCACTTT.